Below, 21 T cell receptor beta chains from the same sample are listed, as sequenced in a study of T cells after yellow fever vaccination. A single record per CDR3 protein comes from TCRdb applying MiXCR to the 5' RACE reads. Of roughly 140,000 distinct CDR3 sequences in the sample, roughly 8% were seen once. The sample was CD4+ T cells sorted from PBMCs, taken 5 days after the yellow fever booster vaccination. The receptors were sampled from a man aged 25-45 years who received the YFV17D yellow fever vaccine.

This clonotype was seen at least ten times. The chain recombines TRBV20-1 with TRBJ2-5; 7 bases agree with TRBD1. The CDR3 loop spans 14 amino acids. The germline CDR1 and CDR2 sequences are DFQATT and SNEGSKA (reference sequence). Trimming removed 0 bases from V and 5 bases from J; junction bases left unmatched: 6. The CDR3 reads CSARETGPWETQYF. The CDR3 DNA follows: TGCAGTGCTAGAGAGACAGGGCCATGGGAGACCCAGTACTTC.

This clonotype was picked up many times. This chain links TRBV14 with TRBJ2-3; D uncertain. CDR3 length: 12 residues. Trimming removed 5 bases at V and 7 bases at J, with 10 bases between. The V gene's germline CDR1 is SGHDN and CDR2 FVKESK. The CDR3 loop is CASSGQLYTQYF. DNA for the CDR3: TGTGCCAGCAGCGGCCAGTTATATACGCAGTATTTT.

This clonotype was recorded at least ten times. The junction differs from germline at one of its ends, possibly a read error. CDR3 in amino acids: CASTPRTSSDEQYF. The CDR3, as DNA: TGCGCCAGCACACCACGGACTAGCTCCGACGAGCAGTACTTC. The chain joins TRBV5-1 to TRBJ2-7, with 8 bases that match TRBD2. The CDR3 loop spans 14 amino acids. The germline V gene has CDR1 SGHRS and CDR2 YFSETQ.

This clonotype appeared many times. The CDR3 here is CALGDSSYEQYF. The CDR3 DNA reads TGTGCCTTGGGGGACAGCTCCTACGAGCAGTACTTC. This rearrangement joins TRBV28 to TRBJ2-7; 7 nucleotides agree with TRBD1. V shed 11 bases, J shed 0 bases, and the junction held 4 bases outside the gene matches. The V gene's germline CDR1 is MDHEN and CDR2 SYDVKM. The CDR3 sequence is 12 residues long.

This clonotype occurred a few times. V is TRBV4-3 and J is TRBJ2-1; the D is unclear. The CDR3 covers 17 residues. The germline V gene has CDR1 LGHNA and CDR2 YSLEER. V was clipped by 0 bases and J by 4 bases, with 16 bases between them. This CDR3 reads CASSQEGQPPLYNEQFF. The CDR3 coding sequence is TGCGCCAGCAGCCAAGAAGGGCAGCCCCCGCTTTACAATGAGCAGTTCTTC.

V and J are TRBV25-1 and TRBJ1-1, with D uncertain. CDR1 and CDR2 (germline): MGHDK, SYGVNS. The V and J ends lost 9 bases and 4 bases respectively, with 12 bases between them. The CDR3 has 12 amino acids. CDR3 sequence reads: CARMVRSTEAFF. The CDR3 DNA reads TGTGCCAGAATGGTTAGGTCCACTGAAGCTTTCTTT. The whole variable domain, filled in from reference TRBV25-1 and TRBJ1-1, reads EADIYQTPRYLVIGTGKKITLECSQTMGHDKMYWYQQDPGMELHLIHYSYGVNSTEKGDLSSESTVSRIRTEHFPLTLESARPSHTSQYLCARMVRSTEAFFGQGTRLTVV.

Many counts were recorded for this clonotype. The V and J genes are TRBV4-3 and TRBJ2-7; a weak D match, TRBD1 (5 bases). Germline V gives CDR1 LGHNA, CDR2 YSLEER. With 6 bases removed from V and 4 bases from J, the gap between germline ends came to 16 bases. The CDR3 contains 14 residues. The CDR3 DNA follows: TGCGCCAGCAGTAGAGGACATATCGGGTACGAGCAGTACTTC. Its translation is CASSRGHIGYEQYF.

This clonotype has at least ten counts. This sequence joins TRBV29-1 and TRBJ1-2, with D possibly TRBD1 on 5 matching bases. CDR3 length: 14 residues. Trimming pared 0 bases from V and 8 bases from J, leaving 16 bases between. Germline V gene data show CDR1 as SQVTM and CDR2 as ANQGSEA. CDR3 nucleotide sequence: TGCAGCGTTGAAGATAGGCGGGGGTTAGGGGGCTACACCTTC. Translated: CSVEDRRGLGGYTF. The full variable domain, with the rest looked up from reference TRBV29-1 and TRBJ1-2, is SAVISQKPSRDICQRGTSLTIQCQVDSQVTMMFWYRQQPGQSLTLIATANQGSEATYESGFVIDKFPISRPNLTFSTLTVSNMSPEDSSIYLCSVEDRRGLGGYTFGSGTRLTVV.

Many counts were recorded for this clonotype. This rearrangement joins TRBV29-1 to TRBJ2-3, with unresolved D. The CDR3 sequence is 13 residues long. Germline CDR1 and CDR2: SQVTM and ANQGSEA. V lost 0 bases and J 1 base, leaving 5 bases between the germline ends. The CDR3 DNA sequence: TGCAGCGTTGAAGATCAGGGCACAGATACGCAGTATTTT. Amino acid sequence: CSVEDQGTDTQYF.

Ten or more counts support this clonotype. The chain combines TRBV19 with TRBJ2-2; unclear D gene. Trimming stripped 5 bases from V and 7 bases from J, with 14 bases between. The CDR3 covers 14 residues. Germline CDR1 is LNHDA and CDR2 is SQIVND (reference sequence). The CDR3 protein is CASSAVDLGGELFF. As DNA, the CDR3 is TGTGCCAGTAGTGCCGTCGACCTGGGCGGGGAGCTGTTTTTT.

Many counts were recorded for this clonotype. The J gene is TRBJ2-5, the V gene TRBV5-1; TRBD2 agrees at 11 bases. J gave up 5 bases and V 1 base, and 10 bases lay outside the gene matches. The CDR3 totals 17 residues. CDR1 is SGHRS, CDR2 YFSETQ, per germline. CDR3 sequence (DNA): TGCGCCAGCAGCTTGTCACTAGCGGGAGACGCCGGGGAGACCCAGTACTTC. Translated, it gives CASSLSLAGDAGETQYF.

As to this clonotype: This may be a read error: a much more frequent sequence differs by one nucleotide. This rearrangement joins TRBV5-1 to TRBJ2-1; D ambiguous. Germline CDR1 and CDR2: SGHRS and YFSETQ. The CDR3 totals 15 residues. V was shortened by 1 base and J by 3 bases, with 11 bases between the two germline ends. The CDR3 nucleotides are TGCGCCAGCAGCTTGTCCGGAGTATACTACAATGAGCAGTTCTTC. The encoded protein is CASSLSGVYYNEQFF.

This clonotype has a count of ten or more. This chain links TRBV7-2 with TRBJ2-3, with 12 bases that match TRBD2. The CDR3 covers 19 residues. The V and J ends lost 3 bases and 3 bases, in that order; junction bases with no gene match: 13. Germline CDR1 SGHTA, CDR2 FQGNSA. CDR3 residues: CASSFRASGRALRTDTQYF. CDR3 sequence (DNA): TGTGCCAGCAGCTTTCGCGCTAGCGGGAGGGCGTTGCGGACAGATACGCAGTATTTT.

This clonotype was detected many times. The chain employs TRBV12-3 or TRBV12-4 and TRBJ2-2; D unresolved. Trimming took 5 bases from V and 6 from J, leaving 10 bases between them. The CDR3 extends over 13 amino acids. The CDR3 DNA is TGTGCCAGCAGTCTCCAGACGGCCGGGGAGCTGTTTTTT. This translates into CASSLQTAGELFF.

This clonotype was picked up a small number of times. The chain has TRBV19 and TRBJ2-2; 9 bases align to TRBD1. This CDR3 is built from 15 residues. Trimming cost V 3 bases and J 8 bases; bases outside gene matches: 7. The V gene's germline CDR1 is LNHDA and CDR2 SQIVND (reference sequence). For the CDR3, the DNA is TGTGCCAGTAGTATCAGGGACAGGGCGGCGGGGGAGCTGTTTTTT. It specifies CASSIRDRAAGELFF.

This clonotype was observed many times. The genes are TRBV12-3 or TRBV12-4 and TRBJ2-2, with 8 nucleotides matching TRBD2. There are 16 residues in the CDR3. Losses at the gene ends were 2 bases for V and 5 bases for J; bases not matched to a gene: 7. CDR3 nucleotide sequence: TGTGCCAGCAGTTTACGGGGGACGGGAGGGACCGGGGAGCTGTTTTTT. Translating it yields CASSLRGTGGTGELFF.

This clonotype appeared many times. The J gene is TRBJ2-5, the V gene TRBV7-9; 7 bases match TRBD1. The CDR3 covers 15 residues. CDR1 is SEHNR, CDR2 FQNEAQ, per germline (reference sequence). V lost 3 bases and J lost 1; bases outside the gene matches: 5. The CDR3 region has the DNA TGTGCCAGCAGCTTCCTACAGGGGCGCCAAGAGACCCAGTACTTC. It codes for CASSFLQGRQETQYF.

The chain couples TRBV7-2 to TRBJ2-3; D assignment may be TRBD1 or TRBD2 (5 bases each). Trimming took off 5 bases at V and 4 bases at J, with 13 bases between the two ends. This CDR3 has 14 residues. Per the germline V gene, CDR1 is SGHTA and CDR2 is FQGNSA. CDR3 sequence (DNA): TGTGCCAGCAGCCTCTTAAGGGGACCAGATACGCAGTATTTT. Encoded protein: CASSLLRGPDTQYF.

The table lists this clonotype with many counts. The rearrangement joins TRBV27 to TRBJ2-1; 8 bases are shared with TRBD1. The CDR3 length is 15 residues. Germline V CDR1 and CDR2: MNHEY, SMNVEV (reference sequence). The junction had 7 bases not matched to a gene; V was cut back by 5 bases and J by 4 bases. The CDR3, as DNA: TGTGCCAGCAGTCCGACAGGGGCCCTTTACAATGAGCAGTTCTTC. It encodes CASSPTGALYNEQFF.

This clonotype was counted many times. This chain links TRBV18 with TRBJ2-5, with D perhaps matching TRBD2 (5 bases). V shed 3 bases and J shed 0 bases, with 14 bases lying between them. The CDR3 consists of 16 residues. CDR1 and CDR2 (germline): KGHSH, LQKENI. CDR3 sequence (DNA): TGTGCCAGCTCACCCAACGAGCAGCGGTACCAAGAGACCCAGTACTTC. This gives the protein CASSPNEQRYQETQYF.

This clonotype was observed many times. V and J are TRBV7-6 and TRBJ2-1, with 8 bases aligning to TRBD2. This CDR3 has 17 amino acids. V shed 3 bases, J shed 3 bases, and the junction held 10 bases outside the gene matches. Germline CDR1 reads SGHVS; CDR2 reads FNYEAQ. The CDR3 sequence: CASSLGPQRESYNEQFF. The CDR3 nucleotides are TGTGCCAGCAGCTTGGGCCCCCAGCGGGAGAGCTACAATGAGCAGTTCTTC. The full variable domain, rest sourced from reference TRBV7-6 and TRBJ2-1, is GAGVSQSPRYKVTKRGQDVALRCDPISGHVSLYWYRQALGQGPEFLTYFNYEAQQDKSGLPNDRFSAERPEGSISTLTIQRTEQRDSAMYRCASSLGPQRESYNEQFFGPGTRLTVL.